This is a list of T cell receptor beta chains from one sample in a study of CD8 T cells in Susac syndrome. From the immunoSEQ multiplex PCR reads, TCRdb called clonotypes with MiXCR, one entry per CDR3 protein. The data show some 200,000 distinct CDR3 sequences, roughly 92% seen once. Sequencing input: CD8+ T cells from PBMCs. These receptor sequences come from a human donor with multiple sclerosis. Both conserved end residues are trimmed from each CDR3.

V gene: TRBV4-1
CDR3 length: 14
J gene: TRBJ2-3
CDR3 protein: ASSQGDRGLTDTQY

V gene: TRBV2
CDR3 length: 12
J gene: TRBJ1-1
CDR3 protein: ASSEDTLNTEAF

V gene: TRBV7-8
CDR3 length: 14
J gene: TRBJ1-4
CDR3 protein: ASSLGAGGRNEKLF

V gene: TRBV30
CDR3 length: 10
J gene: TRBJ2-1
CDR3 protein: AWRGGADEQF

V gene: TRBV5-4
CDR3 length: 13
J gene: TRBJ2-1
CDR3 protein: ASNPTGSPYNEQF

V gene: TRBV7-9
CDR3 length: 11
J gene: TRBJ2-5
CDR3 protein: ASSKEGWETQY

V gene: TRBV3-1
CDR3 length: 13
J gene: TRBJ2-5
CDR3 protein: ASSQGPGFQETQY

V gene: TRBV6-1
CDR3 length: 17
J gene: TRBJ2-2
CDR3 protein: ASSLFPSPGQSSSGELF

V gene: TRBV19
CDR3 length: 12
J gene: TRBJ1-6
CDR3 protein: ASRTGTGNSPLH

V gene: TRBV7-6
CDR3 length: 13
J gene: TRBJ1-4
CDR3 protein: ASSLVGGTNEKLF

V gene: TRBV3-1
CDR3 length: 14
J gene: TRBJ2-5
CDR3 protein: ASSQDLRNSQETQY

V gene: TRBV9
CDR3 length: 12
J gene: TRBJ2-7
CDR3 protein: ASSVEADPGEQY

V gene: TRBV29-1
CDR3 length: 10
J gene: TRBJ1-2
CDR3 protein: SALDSYYGYT

V gene: TRBV29-1
CDR3 length: 15
J gene: TRBJ2-1
CDR3 protein: SAQGLAGGPGGNEQF

V gene: TRBV12-3/TRBV12-4
CDR3 length: 10
J gene: TRBJ2-7
CDR3 protein: ASSLEIDEQY

V gene: TRBV6-6
CDR3 length: 10
J gene: TRBJ1-3
CDR3 protein: ASSYAANTIY

V gene: TRBV7-8
CDR3 length: 13
J gene: TRBJ2-1
CDR3 protein: ASSRGTSPYNEQF

V gene: TRBV12-3/TRBV12-4
CDR3 length: 16
J gene: TRBJ1-1
CDR3 protein: ASSHDPDRQDDHTEAF

V gene: TRBV7-6
CDR3 length: 14
J gene: TRBJ2-5
CDR3 protein: ASSYRRGSVGETQY

V gene: TRBV4-3
CDR3 length: 14
J gene: TRBJ2-1
CDR3 protein: ASSQGAGTGDNEQF

V gene: TRBV30
CDR3 length: 10
J gene: TRBJ2-1
CDR3 protein: AWSLAGGEQF

V gene: TRBV7-8
CDR3 length: 14
J gene: TRBJ2-7
CDR3 protein: ASSLVGSQASYEQY

V gene: TRBV4-2
CDR3 length: 19
J gene: TRBJ2-1
CDR3 protein: ASSRSGAGETPSRSYNEQF

V gene: TRBV12-3/TRBV12-4
CDR3 length: 15
J gene: TRBJ2-1
CDR3 protein: ASSSIYLRLARNEQF

V gene: TRBV12-5
CDR3 length: 11
J gene: TRBJ1-2
CDR3 protein: ASGSSNPYGYT

V gene: TRBV27
CDR3 length: 12
J gene: TRBJ2-1
CDR3 protein: ASSLAGAYNEQF

V gene: TRBV7-9
CDR3 length: 14
J gene: TRBJ2-2
CDR3 protein: ASSFGSGGTTGELF

V gene: TRBV14
CDR3 length: 18
J gene: TRBJ2-5
CDR3 protein: ASSQEPEDLLAGKSETQY

V gene: TRBV15
CDR3 length: 14
J gene: TRBJ1-2
CDR3 protein: ATSRDPGRGLGGYT

V gene: TRBV7-9
CDR3 length: 16
J gene: TRBJ2-6
CDR3 protein: ASSPTDRVSSGANVLT

V gene: TRBV30
CDR3 length: 10
J gene: TRBJ1-2
CDR3 protein: AYTGLRLGYT

V gene: TRBV7-9
CDR3 length: 15
J gene: TRBJ1-1
CDR3 protein: ASSLAQIQGTNTEAF

V gene: TRBV5-4
CDR3 length: 12
J gene: TRBJ1-2
CDR3 protein: ASSLGQGRYGYT

V gene: TRBV23-1
CDR3 length: 14
J gene: TRBJ2-1
CDR3 protein: ASNVNGHPPCHEQF

V gene: TRBV29-1
CDR3 length: 11
J gene: TRBJ2-7
CDR3 protein: SVETGSGYEQY

V gene: TRBV20-1
CDR3 length: 12
J gene: TRBJ2-7
CDR3 protein: SARSTSATYEQY

V gene: TRBV4-3
CDR3 length: 10
J gene: TRBJ2-1
CDR3 protein: ASSQVQGEQF

V gene: TRBV29-1
CDR3 length: 14
J gene: TRBJ1-5
CDR3 protein: SVRSRDREGCQPQH

V gene: TRBV12-3/TRBV12-4
CDR3 length: 12
J gene: TRBJ2-1
CDR3 protein: ASSLIRQLDEQF

V gene: TRBV27
CDR3 length: 9
J gene: TRBJ2-7
CDR3 protein: ASGTAYEQY